These T cell receptor beta chains were read from a single sample in a study of T cells after yellow fever vaccination. In TCRdb, the 5' RACE reads were re-called with MiXCR into one record per CDR3 protein. The table has 250,000 to 300,000 distinct CDR3 sequences, 8.7% seen once; the top ten hold 3% to 4%. The input for sequencing was CD4+ T cells sorted from PBMCs, taken 5 days after the yellow fever booster vaccination. The receptor set was obtained from a man aged 18 to 29 who received the YFV17D yellow fever vaccine. Both conserved end residues are part of each CDR3. The D gene is left open where the match is weak. Not all rows give a size; the values are once, few, many and, for expanded clones, a class.

clone size | J gene | D gene | V gene | CDR3 DNA | CDR3 protein
many | TRBJ2-5 | TRBD2 | TRBV20-1 | TGCAGTGCCGAACTAGCGGGGGGGCCCCAGTACTTC | CSAELAGGPQYF
- | TRBJ1-2 | - | TRBV12-3/TRBV12-4 | TGTGCCAGCAGTTTAGGGCTAAGGGTCACCTATGGCTACACCTTC | CASSLGLRVTYGYTF
many | TRBJ2-5 | TRBD1 | TRBV12-3/TRBV12-4 | TGTGCCAGCGGACCGGGACAGGGACAAGAGACCCAGTACTTC | CASGPGQGQETQYF
- | TRBJ2-3 | - | TRBV28 | TGTGCCAGCAGTTCGGTTTGGAGTTCCTCAGATACGCAGTATTTT | CASSSVWSSSDTQYF
- | TRBJ1-2 | - | TRBV6-6 | TGTGCCAGTAGACTCCCCGAGGACCCCTATGGCTACACCTTC | CASRLPEDPYGYTF
- | TRBJ2-3 | - | TRBV18 | TGTGCCAGCTTGGGGGGGCCGACAGATACGCAGTATTTT | CASLGGPTDTQYF
- | TRBJ2-3 | TRBD2 | TRBV25-1 | TGTGCAGCGGGGCTAGCGGGGACAGATACGCAGTATTTT | CAAGLAGTDTQYF
- | TRBJ1-5 | TRBD1 | TRBV10-3 | TGTGCCATCAGCCCCGGGACAGGGGGATATCAGCCCCAGCATTTT | CAISPGTGGYQPQHF
few | TRBJ1-4 | - | TRBV6-5 | TGTGCCAGCAGTTACGTGATTACCTCCGGAAAACTGTTTTTT | CASSYVITSGKLFF
- | TRBJ1-2 | - | TRBV29-1 | TGCAGCGTTGATTTACTGGGGGGGTATGGCTACACCTTC | CSVDLLGGYGYTF
few | TRBJ1-5 | TRBD1 | TRBV6-2/TRBV6-3 | TGTGCCAGCAGTTACGGGACAGGGTGGGGTCAGCCCCAGCATTTT | CASSYGTGWGQPQHF
few | TRBJ1-1 | TRBD1 | TRBV18 | TGTGCCAGCTCACCCTCGACAGGGGAAGTCTTT | CASSPSTGEVF
- | TRBJ2-1 | TRBD2 | TRBV6-5 | TGTGCCAGCAGTCAACGACTAGCGGGGGGCTTCGATGAGCAGTTCTTC | CASSQRLAGGFDEQFF
many | TRBJ1-1 | - | TRBV7-2 | TGTGCCAGCAGCCCGGACAGTAACACTGAAGCTTTCTTT | CASSPDSNTEAFF
few | TRBJ1-3 | - | TRBV4-3 | TGCGCCAGCAGCCAAGATCATGTAAGAGGGACTGGAAACACCATATATTTT | CASSQDHVRGTGNTIYF
few | TRBJ2-3 | TRBD2 | TRBV2 | TGTGCCAGCAGTGAGGCGGGGGGCGGCACAGATACGCAGTATTTT | CASSEAGGGTDTQYF
- | TRBJ2-3 | TRBD1 | TRBV5-1 | TGCGCCAGCAACACAGGGGTGGATTTTCATACGCAGTATTTT | CASNTGVDFHTQYF
many | TRBJ2-5 | TRBD2 | TRBV7-2 | TGTGCCAGCAAGCCTAGCGGGGGACAAGAGACCCAGTACTTC | CASKPSGGQETQYF
many | TRBJ1-6 | - | TRBV5-1 | TGCGCCAGCAGCTTGTCGGGGGATTCACCCCTCCACTTT | CASSLSGDSPLHF
- | TRBJ1-5 | - | TRBV4-3 | TGCGCCAGCAGCCAAGATCTTTGGGAGCAGCCCCAGCATTTT | CASSQDLWEQPQHF
few | TRBJ1-3 | - | TRBV19 | TGTGCCAGTAACGCCTACTCTGGAAACACCATATATTTT | CASNAYSGNTIYF
many | TRBJ2-5 | TRBD2 | TRBV20-1 | TGCAGTGCCTCGACTAGCGACGAGACCCAGTACTTC | CSASTSDETQYF
- | TRBJ2-1 | - | TRBV20-1 | TGCAGTGCTAGCCCCGGACTTCACAATGAGCAGTTCTTC | CSASPGLHNEQFF
- | TRBJ2-3 | TRBD2 | TRBV7-7 | TGTGCCAGCAGCTTAATTCGGGCTAGCGGGGGACTTGTCCGCTTCTACTCAGATACGCAGTATTTT | CASSLIRASGGLVRFYSDTQYF
many | TRBJ2-1 | TRBD2 | TRBV5-1 | TGCGCCAGCAGCCGACCCTTACAAACTAGCGGCTATTACAATGAGCAGTTCTTC | CASSRPLQTSGYYNEQFF
- | TRBJ1-4 | - | TRBV10-3 | TGTGCCATCGGGGCAAGAAATGAAAAACTGTTTTTT | CAIGARNEKLFF
few | TRBJ2-6 | - | TRBV20-1 | TGCAGTGCTACCGAAAGCTCTGGGGCCAACGTCCTGACTTTC | CSATESSGANVLTF
many | TRBJ2-3 | - | TRBV6-5 | TGTGCCAGCAGTCCGCGGACAGTAGAGGGGGATACGCAGTATTTT | CASSPRTVEGDTQYF
- | TRBJ2-3 | - | TRBV7-8 | TGTGCCAGCAGCCAAGGGGCCAGAACTAGCACAGATACGCAGTATTTT | CASSQGARTSTDTQYF
- | TRBJ2-5 | - | TRBV5-1 | TGCGCCACCGCCCCCGAGAAACACGAGACCCAGTACTTC | CATAPEKHETQYF
few | TRBJ1-1 | TRBD1 | TRBV6-2/TRBV6-3 | TGTGCCAGCAGCAGGGGGCGAGTCACTGAAGCTTTCTTT | CASSRGRVTEAFF
few | TRBJ1-3 | - | TRBV7-2 | TGTGCCAGCAGCTGGGCGGGCCGTAGGTCTGGAAACACCATATATTTT | CASSWAGRRSGNTIYF
- | TRBJ1-4 | - | TRBV10-3 | TGTGCCATCAGTGCTGGGGACGGGAATGAAAAACTGTTTTTT | CAISAGDGNEKLFF
few | TRBJ1-1 | - | TRBV4-3 | TGCGCCAGCAGCCAAGATTTTTCGGCGGGAGCTTTCTTT | CASSQDFSAGAFF
many | TRBJ1-1 | - | TRBV5-6 | TGTGCCAGCAGTAGGGTGGATGAAGCTTTCTTT | CASSRVDEAFF
many | TRBJ2-3 | - | TRBV12-3/TRBV12-4 | TGTGCCAGCATTTCGACCGGGACCAGCACAGATACGCAGTATTTT | CASISTGTSTDTQYF
few | TRBJ2-3 | - | TRBV7-3 | TGTGCCAGCAGCCTCGGGACTTCCAACACAGATACGCAGTATTTT | CASSLGTSNTDTQYF
- | TRBJ2-5 | TRBD1 | TRBV7-9 | TGTGCCAGCAGCTCCGATACAGGGGGCGGGAAGACCCAGTACTTC | CASSSDTGGGKTQYF
- | TRBJ2-1 | - | TRBV7-9 | TGTGCCAGCAGCTTAGGGACCGAGGATGAGCAGTTCTTC | CASSLGTEDEQFF
few | TRBJ2-7 | - | TRBV6-5 | TGTGCCAGCAGTATACCGGGACAGCAGTACTTC | CASSIPGQQYF
many | TRBJ2-3 | TRBD2 | TRBV20-1 | TGCAGTGCTAGAAGCTGGCGGGAGAGCACAGATACGCAGTATTTT | CSARSWRESTDTQYF
many | TRBJ2-3 | - | TRBV2 | TGTGCCAGCAGGGAAGGACAGACAGATACGCAGTATTTT | CASREGQTDTQYF
few | TRBJ2-1 | - | TRBV20-1 | TGCAGTGCTAGACCAGACTGGACTGAGCAGTTCTTC | CSARPDWTEQFF
- | TRBJ1-2 | - | TRBV19 | TGTGCCAGTAGTTCGCAAGCTAACTATGGCTACACCTTC | CASSSQANYGYTF
- | TRBJ2-2 | - | TRBV4-1 | TGCGCCAGCAGCCAAGGCTATCGAGGTTCCGCCGGGGAGCTGTTTTTT | CASSQGYRGSAGELFF
few | TRBJ2-1 | - | TRBV21-1 | TGTGCCAGCAGCGGACACCTCCCCCGTTCCTACAATGAGCAGTTCTTC | CASSGHLPRSYNEQFF
- | TRBJ1-5 | TRBD1 | TRBV4-1 | TGCGCCAGCAGCCAAGGCGGACAGGGGGCTCGTCAGCCCCAGCATTTT | CASSQGGQGARQPQHF
few | TRBJ2-5 | - | TRBV4-3 | TGCGCCAGCAGCCAGCAGGGGGGTGGGTCCCAGTACTTC | CASSQQGGGSQYF
few | TRBJ2-3 | - | TRBV6-2/TRBV6-3 | TGTGCCAGCAGGCCGGACCTTTATACGAAGTATTTT | CASRPDLYTKYF
- | TRBJ2-1 | TRBD1 | TRBV23-1 | TGCGCCAGCAGTCATTCAGGACAGGGCGAGTCGGCTCCTCCACATTATGAGCAGTTCTTC | CASSHSGQGESAPPHYEQFF
- | TRBJ1-3 | - | TRBV19 | TGTGCCAGTAGTATAGAACGGCGCCAGCCCATATATTTT | CASSIERRQPIYF
- | TRBJ2-2 | TRBD1 | TRBV28 | TGTGCCAGCAGCAGCTTGTATTTATGGGGACAGGGGTACACCGGGGAGCTGTTTTTT | CASSSLYLWGQGYTGELFF
many | TRBJ1-1 | - | TRBV29-1 | TGCAGCGTTGGTGGGTTGTTGAACACTGAAGCTTTCTTT | CSVGGLLNTEAFF
few | TRBJ1-2 | - | TRBV12-3/TRBV12-4 | TGTGCCAGCAGTCCGACAGGCGCCTATGGCTACACCTTC | CASSPTGAYGYTF
many | TRBJ2-4 | TRBD2 | TRBV27 | TGTGCCAGCAGTTTCGCGGGGGGGGCGATAGCCAAAAACATTCAGTACTTC | CASSFAGGAIAKNIQYF
many | TRBJ2-5 | TRBD2 | TRBV5-1 | TGCGCCAGCAGCTTCGGCGGGGGGCTCCAAGAGACCCAGTACTTC | CASSFGGGLQETQYF
many | TRBJ2-1 | TRBD1 | TRBV18 | TGTGCCAGCAGCCCGGGACAGGGGGGCTACAATGAGCAGTTCTTC | CASSPGQGGYNEQFF
many | TRBJ1-6 | - | TRBV4-3 | TGCGCCAGCAGCCAGGGGAGTTTGATAAACTCACCCCTCCACTTT | CASSQGSLINSPLHF
- | TRBJ1-5 | - | TRBV12-3/TRBV12-4 | TGTGCCAGCAGGAGGGCGGCTCAGCCCCAGCATTTT | CASRRAAQPQHF